The 21 T cell receptor beta chains in this list originate from one sample, sequenced in a study of shared clonotypes between healthy human individuals. Profiled with immunoSEQ multiplex PCR; TCRdb holds only in-frame clones, not every one. The repertoire holds hundreds of thousands of clones, with approximately 95% as singletons. The sequenced sample consisted of naive CD4+ T cells sorted from blood. As for subset: CD45RA+ positively selected. All receptors come from a woman aged 25 to 39 in good health.

The chain carries TRBV29-1 and TRBJ1-1; a weak D match, TRBD1 (5 bases). V gave up 5 bases and J gave up 6 bases, with 19 bases separating them. Germline CDR1 reads SQVTM; CDR2 reads ANQGSEA. The CDR3 contains 14 residues. CDR3 sequence: CSVTVAGDEPEAFF. CDR3 sequence (DNA): TGCAGCGTTACCGTCGCGGGGGATGAACCTGAAGCTTTCTTT.

V is TRBV11-2 and J is TRBJ2-5; 11 nucleotides agree with TRBD1. The J call may be mistaken, given a closer DNA end match to TRBJ2-7. The CDR3 sequence is 16 residues long. CDR1 is SGHAT, CDR2 FQNNGV, per germline. The CDR3 reads CASSTAGTGGAYEQYF. The CDR3 DNA sequence: TGTGCCAGCAGCACCGCGGGGACAGGGGGAGCCTACGAGCAGTACTTC.

The chain joins TRBV4-2 to TRBJ1-2; D remains unclear. This CDR3 has 15 amino acids. V was pared by 0 bases and J by 2 bases, with 10 bases between. Germline-derived CDR1 and CDR2 are LGHNA and YNFKEQ. The chain's CDR3 is CASSQEAGQNYGYTF. The CDR3 bases are TGTGCCAGCAGCCAAGAAGCGGGTCAGAACTATGGCTACACCTTC.

The genes are TRBV27 and TRBJ1-2; 10 bases line up with TRBD1. The germline gives CDR1 MNHEY, CDR2 SMNVEV (reference sequence). This CDR3 is 13 amino acids long. Unmatched junction bases numbered 1, after V lost 3 bases and J lost 6 bases. For the CDR3, the DNA is TGTGCCAGCAGTTTCGGGACAGGGGATGGCTACACCTTC. It codes for CASSFGTGDGYTF.

The genes are TRBV11-2 and TRBJ2-1; 9 bases are shared with TRBD2. Looked up from germline, CDR1 is SGHAT and CDR2 is FQNNGV. Unmatched junction bases numbered 10, after V lost 1 base and J lost 6 bases. CDR3 length: 17 amino acids. The CDR3 coding sequence is TGTGCCAGCAGCTTAGTGCCCCCCTGGCGGGAGGGCAATGAGCAGTTCTTC. Residues: CASSLVPPWREGNEQFF.

This clone was recorded once. The J gene is TRBJ1-4, the V gene TRBV6-6; D uncertain. The CDR3 sequence is 15 residues long. Germline CDR1 is MNHNY and CDR2 is SVGAGI (reference sequence). Trimming left V 0 bases short and J 3 bases short, with 8 bases between. The CDR3 bases are TGTGCCAGCAGTTACTCCGGATCCTCTAATGAAAAACTGTTTTTT. Encoded protein: CASSYSGSSNEKLFF.

This chain links TRBV18 with TRBJ2-1, with 11 bases fitting TRBD2. The CDR3 length is 15 residues. Germline trimming cut 2 bases from V and 7 bases from J; bases unmatched to any gene: 4. In germline, CDR1 is KGHSH, CDR2 LQKENI. The CDR3 is CASSPGLAGFNEQFF. For the CDR3, the DNA is TGTGCCAGCTCACCAGGACTAGCGGGCTTTAATGAGCAGTTCTTC.

The V gene is TRBV11-2, the J gene TRBJ2-7, with TRBD1 matching 9 bases. V was pared by 5 bases and J by 2 bases, with 1 base of the junction left unmatched. CDR1 SGHAT and CDR2 FQNNGV come from the germline V gene. This CDR3 is 13 amino acids long. CDR3 sequence reads: CASSRQGAYEQYF. CDR3 in DNA: TGTGCCAGCAGCCGACAGGGGGCCTACGAGCAGTACTTC.

The chain has TRBV4-1 and TRBJ2-1; perhaps TRBD1 as D (6 bases). Trimming took off 2 bases at V and 7 bases at J, with 15 bases between the two ends. The CDR3 runs 15 residues. Looked up from germline, CDR1 is MGHRA and CDR2 is YSYEKL. The CDR3 nucleotides read TGCGCCAGCAGCCAACCGACCGGGACAACAAATGAGCAGTTCTTC. Translation gives CASSQPTGTTNEQFF.

The chain recombines TRBV27 with TRBJ1-1; maybe TRBD1 (6 bases). Trimming removed 0 bases at V and 4 bases at J, with 15 bases between. Germline-derived CDR1 and CDR2 are MNHEY and SMNVEV (reference sequence). The CDR3 is 16 amino acids. This CDR3 is CASSLSGRGAPTEAFF. CDR3 coding DNA: TGTGCCAGCAGTTTATCTGGGCGGGGGGCGCCCACTGAAGCTTTCTTT.

The V and J genes are TRBV6-6 and TRBJ1-4; D is undetermined. V lost 5 bases and J lost 7, with 8 bases in between. Germline V lookup: CDR1 MNHNY, CDR2 SVGAGI (reference sequence). This CDR3 spans 12 amino acids. CDR3 bases: TGTGCCAGCAGTCAGATGTTTGAAAAACTGTTTTTT. This sequence encodes CASSQMFEKLFF.

Details on this clone: The same CDR3 can be traced to other DNA sequences in this sample. The rearrangement joins TRBV28 to TRBJ1-1; D is undetermined. CDR1 and CDR2 from the germline V gene are MDHEN and SYDVKM. V lost 8 bases, J lost 5 bases, and 6 bases lay in between. The CDR3 spans 10 residues. This CDR3 reads CASGRTEAFF. DNA of the CDR3: TGTGCCAGCGGGAGGACTGAAGCTTTCTTT.

V usage is TRBV7-8 and J usage is TRBJ2-3; 8 bases line up with TRBD2. The V and J ends lost 3 bases and 1 base, in that order; junction bases with no gene match: 9. The CDR3 loop spans 17 amino acids. Germline V gene sequence: CDR1 SGHVS, CDR2 FQNEAQ. CDR3 region: CASSLSSGSRGTDTQYF. DNA for the CDR3: TGTGCCAGCAGCTTGAGCAGCGGGAGTAGAGGCACAGATACGCAGTATTTT.

The J gene is TRBJ2-3, the V gene TRBV2, with 11 nucleotides matching TRBD2. Germline CDR1 reads SNHLY; CDR2 reads FYNNEI. The CDR3 runs 15 residues. J gave up 2 bases and V 6 bases, and 4 bases lay outside the gene matches. The CDR3 here is CASSQGLAATDTQYF. Here the CDR3 DNA reads TGTGCCAGCAGCCAGGGACTAGCGGCCACAGATACGCAGTATTTT.

The chain recombines TRBV5-1 with TRBJ1-1, with 8 positions matching TRBD1. This CDR3 comprises 14 residues. The trim removed 2 bases at V and 1 base at J, leaving 1 base unmatched. Germline-derived CDR1 and CDR2 are SGHRS and YFSETQ. The CDR3 sequence is CASSFQGANTEAFF. The CDR3 DNA sequence: TGCGCCAGCAGCTTTCAGGGGGCGAACACTGAAGCTTTCTTT.

The gene calls are TRBV9 and TRBJ2-1, with 9 bases matching TRBD2. The germline V gene encodes CDR1 SGDLS and CDR2 YYNGEE. The junction had 9 bases not matched to a gene; V was cut back by 3 bases and J by 5 bases. The CDR3 consists of 16 residues. The DNA for the CDR3 is TGTGCCAGCAGCGGAGGAGGGGGACTAGCTGACAATGAGCAGTTCTTC. Translating it yields CASSGGGGLADNEQFF.

In regard to this clone: Distinct nucleotide sequences in the sample also encode this CDR3. The chain links TRBV18 to TRBJ2-7, with 8 bases identical to TRBD1. The CDR3 sequence is 14 residues long. V trimming: 3 bases; J trimming: 2 bases; junction bases outside the gene matches: 3. Germline V gene lookup returns CDR1 KGHSH and CDR2 LQKENI. In DNA form, the CDR3 reads TGTGCCAGCTCACCTGGGACAGGCGCCTACGAGCAGTACTTC. This translates into CASSPGTGAYEQYF.

The V call is TRBV4-1, the J call TRBJ2-7, with D perhaps matching TRBD2 (6 bases). The CDR3 sequence is 17 residues long. CDR1 and CDR2 (germline): MGHRA, YSYEKL. V lost 2 bases and J 4 bases, leaving 21 bases between the germline ends. The CDR3 nucleotides read TGCGCCAGCAGCCAACCAGCCCGACTAGTGGATATGTACGAGCAGTACTTC. It specifies CASSQPARLVDMYEQYF.

The V gene is TRBV11-2, the J gene TRBJ1-3; D not certain. Germline values: CDR1 SGHAT, CDR2 FQNNGV. Trimming shortened V by 2 bases and J by 2 bases, and 16 bases separated the two germline ends. The CDR3 is 17 amino acids. CDR3 DNA: TGTGCCAGCAGCTTAAATCAGTGGGGTTACCCTGGAAACACCATATATTTT. Its translation: CASSLNQWGYPGNTIYF.

The rearrangement links TRBV7-6 to TRBJ2-2; TRBD2 matches at 7 bases. CDR3 length: 15 amino acids. Germline CDR1 and CDR2: SGHVS and FNYEAQ. Losses at the gene ends were 5 bases for V and 2 bases for J; bases not matched to a gene: 5. CDR3 protein: CASSLGTINTGELFF. CDR3 sequence (DNA): TGTGCCAGCAGCCTGGGGACTATCAACACCGGGGAGCTGTTTTTT.

The rearrangement joins TRBV7-2 to TRBJ2-1, with 11 bases identical to TRBD2. J lost 7 bases, V lost 0 bases, and 8 bases had no gene match. CDR3 length: 17 amino acids. Germline-derived CDR1 and CDR2 are SGHTA and FQGNSA. CDR3 nucleotide sequence: TGTGCCAGCAGCTTAGCGGGGTTAGCGGGAGGGCCAAATGAGCAGTTCTTC. It encodes CASSLAGLAGGPNEQFF. The full variable domain, with the rest looked up from reference TRBV7-2 and TRBJ2-1, is GAGVSQSPSNKVTEKGKDVELRCDPISGHTALYWYRQSLGQGLEFLIYFQGNSAPDKSGLPSDRFSAERTGGSVSTLTIQRTQQEDSAVYLCASSLAGLAGGPNEQFFGPGTRLTVL.